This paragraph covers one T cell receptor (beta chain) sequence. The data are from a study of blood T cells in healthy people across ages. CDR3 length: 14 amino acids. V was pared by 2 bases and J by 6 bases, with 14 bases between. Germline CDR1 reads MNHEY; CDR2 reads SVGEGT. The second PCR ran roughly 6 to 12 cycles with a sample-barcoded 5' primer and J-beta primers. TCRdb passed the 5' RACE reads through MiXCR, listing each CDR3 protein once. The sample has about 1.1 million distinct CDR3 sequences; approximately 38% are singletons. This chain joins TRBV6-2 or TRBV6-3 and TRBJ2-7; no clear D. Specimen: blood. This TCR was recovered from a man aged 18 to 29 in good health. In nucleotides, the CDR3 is TGTGCCAGCAGTTACCTAGGGCCCTGGGGCGAGCAGTACTTC. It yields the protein CASSYLGPWGEQYF.